This T cell receptor (beta chain) was recovered during a study of blood T cell repertoires in COVID-19. Study-level background: Samples came from the United States, Italy and Spain, spanning acute and convalescent COVID-19. Sample material is recorded as cDNA or gDNA derived from T cells, B-cell-depleted T cells, or PBMCs.

As processed by the authors: From reference gene primer amplification, estimates of nucleated cell counts were derived. TCRdb's table, derived via immunoSEQ multiplex PCR, lists solely in-frame clones and lacks some. That table is the source of V, J and clone size, and D and trimming were worked out from the DNA. The sample includes fewer than 120,000 clones, over 75% of them seen just once. Germline V gene lookup returns CDR1 WSHSY and CDR2 SAAADI. V shed 10 bases and J shed 1 base, with 7 bases lying between them. This CDR3 region has 11 residues. The specimen was peripheral blood. This clonotype originated in a woman of 80 years or more with active or convalescent COVID-19. The J gene is TRBJ1-2, the V gene TRBV10-2; D is unresolved. CDR3 nucleotide sequence: TGCGCCATGCAGGATAACTATGGCTACACCTTC. It yields the protein CAMQDNYGYTF.